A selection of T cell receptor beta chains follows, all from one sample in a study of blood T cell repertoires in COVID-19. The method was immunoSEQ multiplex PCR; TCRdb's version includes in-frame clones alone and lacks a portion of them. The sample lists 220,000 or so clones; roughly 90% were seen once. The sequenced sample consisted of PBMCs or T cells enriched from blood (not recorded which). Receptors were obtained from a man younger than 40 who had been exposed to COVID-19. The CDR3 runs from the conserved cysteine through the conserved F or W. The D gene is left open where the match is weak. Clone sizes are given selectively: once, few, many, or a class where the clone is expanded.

CDR3nt: TGTGCCAGTAGTAGGGACAGAAATCAGCCCCAGCATTTT
CDR3aa: CASSRDRNQPQHF
abundance: NA
d_gene: TRBD1
v_gene: TRBV19
j_gene: TRBJ1-5

CDR3nt: TGTGCCTGGAGTGCGACAGGGTCAAACACTGAAGCTTTCTTT
CDR3aa: CAWSATGSNTEAFF
abundance: NA
d_gene: TRBD1
v_gene: TRBV30
j_gene: TRBJ1-1

CDR3nt: TGTGCCAGCAGCTTCCCTACTAGCGAGGAAACAGATACGCAGTATTTT
CDR3aa: CASSFPTSEETDTQYF
abundance: NA
d_gene: TRBD2
v_gene: TRBV7-8
j_gene: TRBJ2-3

CDR3nt: TGTGCCAGCAGTATCGGGACAGGCTACGAGCAGTACTTC
CDR3aa: CASSIGTGYEQYF
abundance: NA
d_gene: TRBD1
v_gene: TRBV27
j_gene: TRBJ2-7

CDR3nt: TGTGCCAGCAGCCAAGGGGCCAACACTGAAGCTTTCTTT
CDR3aa: CASSQGANTEAFF
abundance: NA
d_gene: NA
v_gene: TRBV14
j_gene: TRBJ1-1

CDR3nt: TGTGCCATCAGTGATGGGACTAGCGGGGGGGCCCAGTACTTC
CDR3aa: CAISDGTSGGAQYF
abundance: NA
d_gene: TRBD2
v_gene: TRBV10-3
j_gene: TRBJ2-5

CDR3nt: TGTGCCAGCAGCTTCTCAGGGAGGGTTTACGAAAAACTGTTTTTT
CDR3aa: CASSFSGRVYEKLFF
abundance: NA
d_gene: NA
v_gene: TRBV5-5
j_gene: TRBJ1-4

CDR3nt: TGTGCCAGCAGTTGGGTGACAGGGGCCGGCTACACCTTC
CDR3aa: CASSWVTGAGYTF
abundance: NA
d_gene: TRBD1
v_gene: TRBV27
j_gene: TRBJ1-2

CDR3nt: TGTGCCAGCAGACCCGGGACAGGGGACCTTGGCTACACCTTC
CDR3aa: CASRPGTGDLGYTF
abundance: once
d_gene: TRBD1
v_gene: TRBV6-5
j_gene: TRBJ1-2

CDR3nt: TGCGCCAGCAGCCAAGTGCTTTCCCCGCTGGGACAGGTATACAATGAGCAGTTCTTC
CDR3aa: CASSQVLSPLGQVYNEQFF
abundance: once
d_gene: TRBD1
v_gene: TRBV4-1
j_gene: TRBJ2-1

CDR3nt: TGCGCCAGCAGCCTTCACCCGGGGGGGAGTAACACCGGGGAGCTGTTTTTT
CDR3aa: CASSLHPGGSNTGELFF
abundance: NA
d_gene: TRBD2
v_gene: TRBV4-3
j_gene: TRBJ2-2

CDR3nt: TGTGCCAGCAGCAGGGATCCAGGAAACACCATATATTTT
CDR3aa: CASSRDPGNTIYF
abundance: NA
d_gene: NA
v_gene: TRBV12-3/TRBV12-4
j_gene: TRBJ1-3

CDR3nt: TGTGCCAGCAGCTTGGGGGACAGGGCTTCACCCCTCCACTTT
CDR3aa: CASSLGDRASPLHF
abundance: NA
d_gene: TRBD1
v_gene: TRBV5-6
j_gene: TRBJ1-6

CDR3nt: TGTGCCAGCAGCCCCTCCCCCACTCCCGACGAGCAGTACTTC
CDR3aa: CASSPSPTPDEQYF
abundance: NA
d_gene: NA
v_gene: TRBV7-8
j_gene: TRBJ2-7

CDR3nt: TGTGCCGGCAGCCGGGACAGGGCCTGGTCCTACGAGCAGTACTTC
CDR3aa: CAGSRDRAWSYEQYF
abundance: NA
d_gene: TRBD1
v_gene: TRBV6-5
j_gene: TRBJ2-7

CDR3nt: TGTGCCAGCAGCAAAGGGGCCTCAGATTACGAGCAGTACTTC
CDR3aa: CASSKGASDYEQYF
abundance: NA
d_gene: NA
v_gene: TRBV21-1
j_gene: TRBJ2-7

CDR3nt: TGTGCCAGCAGCGCGAGGCCAGGGGGCCTTCCAGATACGCAGTATTTT
CDR3aa: CASSARPGGLPDTQYF
abundance: NA
d_gene: TRBD1
v_gene: TRBV7-6
j_gene: TRBJ2-3

CDR3nt: TGTGCCAGCAGCTTTTTTAACGGACAGGACTATGGCTACACCTTC
CDR3aa: CASSFFNGQDYGYTF
abundance: NA
d_gene: TRBD1
v_gene: TRBV7-9
j_gene: TRBJ1-2

CDR3nt: TGTGCCAGTAGCGTACAGGGGGCCTCCTACGAGCAGTACTTC
CDR3aa: CASSVQGASYEQYF
abundance: NA
d_gene: TRBD1
v_gene: TRBV19
j_gene: TRBJ2-7

CDR3nt: TGTGCCAGCAGCCCCTGGGACAGTTATAATTCACCCCTCCACTTT
CDR3aa: CASSPWDSYNSPLHF
abundance: NA
d_gene: TRBD1
v_gene: TRBV7-8
j_gene: TRBJ1-6

CDR3nt: TGTGCCTGGAGTGAAACAGGGGGCAGGTCACCCCTCCACTTT
CDR3aa: CAWSETGGRSPLHF
abundance: once
d_gene: TRBD1
v_gene: TRBV30
j_gene: TRBJ1-6

CDR3nt: TGTGCCAGCAGCTTAACGGCAGGGAACACTGAAGCTTTCTTT
CDR3aa: CASSLTAGNTEAFF
abundance: NA
d_gene: NA
v_gene: TRBV7-3
j_gene: TRBJ1-1

CDR3nt: TGTGCCAGCAACTCGGGGACAGGGGGTATCCGACGAGCTTTCTTT
CDR3aa: CASNSGTGGIRRAFF
abundance: NA
d_gene: TRBD1
v_gene: TRBV6-5
j_gene: TRBJ1-1

CDR3nt: TGCGCCAGCGGGCCCGGACAGCTAACCTACTACGAGCAGTACTTC
CDR3aa: CASGPGQLTYYEQYF
abundance: NA
d_gene: NA
v_gene: TRBV5-1
j_gene: TRBJ2-7

CDR3nt: TGTGCCAGCAGCGAGGGGGTTTCACCCCTCCACTTT
CDR3aa: CASSEGVSPLHF
abundance: NA
d_gene: NA
v_gene: TRBV9
j_gene: TRBJ1-6

CDR3nt: TGTGCCAGCACCCGAACCCGGGGGGGCCTGTCCGGGGAGCTGTTTTTT
CDR3aa: CASTRTRGGLSGELFF
abundance: NA
d_gene: TRBD2
v_gene: TRBV2
j_gene: TRBJ2-2

CDR3nt: TGCGCCAGCAGCCCCCGGACAGGGAATTCACCCCTCCACTTT
CDR3aa: CASSPRTGNSPLHF
abundance: NA
d_gene: TRBD1
v_gene: TRBV5-1
j_gene: TRBJ1-6

CDR3nt: TGCGCCAGCAGCTCTACAGGGTCCGGCCAGCCCCAGCATTTT
CDR3aa: CASSSTGSGQPQHF
abundance: NA
d_gene: NA
v_gene: TRBV5-1
j_gene: TRBJ1-5

CDR3nt: TGTGCCAGCAGTGAAGCGGGCCTCACCGGGGAGCTGTTTTTT
CDR3aa: CASSEAGLTGELFF
abundance: NA
d_gene: NA
v_gene: TRBV6-1
j_gene: TRBJ2-2

CDR3nt: TGTGCCAGTAGTATGTCGGACTCCCGGGTGGGCGGTACGCAGTATTTT
CDR3aa: CASSMSDSRVGGTQYF
abundance: NA
d_gene: NA
v_gene: TRBV19
j_gene: TRBJ2-3

CDR3nt: TGTGCCTGGACCATTCGGTCGGGGGGGACGCAGTATTTT
CDR3aa: CAWTIRSGGTQYF
abundance: NA
d_gene: TRBD2
v_gene: TRBV30
j_gene: TRBJ2-3

CDR3nt: TGTGCCAGCAGCCAAGAACTAGCGGGAAACTACGAGCAGTACTTC
CDR3aa: CASSQELAGNYEQYF
abundance: NA
d_gene: TRBD2
v_gene: TRBV4-2
j_gene: TRBJ2-7

CDR3nt: TGTGCCAGCAGTTCGGCACTAGCGGGGGGATCCGGGGAGCTGTTTTTT
CDR3aa: CASSSALAGGSGELFF
abundance: NA
d_gene: TRBD2
v_gene: TRBV6-2/TRBV6-3
j_gene: TRBJ2-2

CDR3nt: TGCAGCGTTGCGTTGCGGGGGGCCCGGGGGCAAGAGACCCAGTACTTC
CDR3aa: CSVALRGARGQETQYF
abundance: once
d_gene: TRBD2
v_gene: TRBV29-1
j_gene: TRBJ2-5

CDR3nt: TGTGCCACCATCCCAGGGGGAGATAATGAAAAACTGTTTTTT
CDR3aa: CATIPGGDNEKLFF
abundance: once
d_gene: TRBD1
v_gene: TRBV24-1
j_gene: TRBJ1-4

CDR3nt: TGTGCCAGCAGTGAGTCGGGACAGGACTATGGCTACACCTTC
CDR3aa: CASSESGQDYGYTF
abundance: once
d_gene: TRBD1
v_gene: TRBV27
j_gene: TRBJ1-2

CDR3nt: TGCAGCGTTGGGCTAGGGGGATTCATTCAGTACTTC
CDR3aa: CSVGLGGFIQYF
abundance: NA
d_gene: NA
v_gene: TRBV29-1
j_gene: TRBJ2-4

CDR3nt: TGTGCCAGCTCACCAGGGGGACAGGGGGCGAGCTACACCTTC
CDR3aa: CASSPGGQGASYTF
abundance: NA
d_gene: TRBD1
v_gene: TRBV18
j_gene: TRBJ1-2

CDR3nt: TGCGCCAGCAGCCAAGACACAGGGGGGATTAATGAAAAACTGTTTTTT
CDR3aa: CASSQDTGGINEKLFF
abundance: NA
d_gene: TRBD1
v_gene: TRBV4-3
j_gene: TRBJ1-4

CDR3nt: TGTGCCAGCAAATACCAGGGGGCGGTTGGAAAACTGTTTTTT
CDR3aa: CASKYQGAVGKLFF
abundance: NA
d_gene: TRBD1
v_gene: TRBV5-6
j_gene: TRBJ1-4

CDR3nt: TGTGCCAGCAGCTTAAGTACGGGGTATGAGCAGTTCTTC
CDR3aa: CASSLSTGYEQFF
abundance: NA
d_gene: NA
v_gene: TRBV7-9
j_gene: TRBJ2-1

CDR3nt: TGCAGCGTTGACACAGGGAGGGCTGAAGCTTTCTTT
CDR3aa: CSVDTGRAEAFF
abundance: NA
d_gene: NA
v_gene: TRBV29-1
j_gene: TRBJ1-1

CDR3nt: TGTGCCAGCAGCTTGGGGGGCCTCCTTCGTACGTACGAGCAGTACTTC
CDR3aa: CASSLGGLLRTYEQYF
abundance: NA
d_gene: NA
v_gene: TRBV5-6
j_gene: TRBJ2-7

CDR3nt: TGCAGCGTTGGGGCCCATCAGAACACTGAAGCTTTCTTT
CDR3aa: CSVGAHQNTEAFF
abundance: NA
d_gene: NA
v_gene: TRBV29-1
j_gene: TRBJ1-1

CDR3nt: TGTGCCAGCAGCTTTTACTCTGGAAACACCATATATTTT
CDR3aa: CASSFYSGNTIYF
abundance: NA
d_gene: NA
v_gene: TRBV5-6
j_gene: TRBJ1-3

CDR3nt: TGTGCCACCAGCAGAGTGGCTGGGCGGGCAGAGACCCAGTACTTC
CDR3aa: CATSRVAGRAETQYF
abundance: NA
d_gene: NA
v_gene: TRBV15
j_gene: TRBJ2-5

CDR3nt: TGTGCCAGCAGCACTCCCCCCGGGGGGAGCTCCTACAATGAGCAGTTCTTC
CDR3aa: CASSTPPGGSSYNEQFF
abundance: NA
d_gene: TRBD2
v_gene: TRBV7-9
j_gene: TRBJ2-1

CDR3nt: TGTGCCAGCAGCTTATCCCCTAGCGGGGTTAACACCGGGGAGCTGTTTTTT
CDR3aa: CASSLSPSGVNTGELFF
abundance: NA
d_gene: TRBD2
v_gene: TRBV7-6
j_gene: TRBJ2-2